This T cell receptor (beta chain) was captured in a study of blood T cell repertoires in COVID-19. Generated by immunoSEQ multiplex PCR, the TCRdb table keeps only in-frame clones and is missing some. The repertoire consists of 250,000 to 300,000 clones, with approximately 84% occurring once and the leading ten covering 5% to 7.5%. V lost 6 bases to trimming and J lost 7 bases; unmatched junction nucleotides: 5. This CDR3 is built from 13 residues. Sequenced input: PBMCs or T cells enriched from blood (not recorded which). This receptor was obtained from a woman in her fifties or sixties who had been exposed to COVID-19. The J gene is TRBJ1-5, the V gene TRBV12-3 or TRBV12-4; 8 bases map to TRBD1. CDR3 sequence (DNA): TGTGCCAGCAGAGCGACAGGGGCCCAGCCCCAGCATTTT. Residues: CASRATGAQPQHF.